Here is one TCR beta chain with its context. The data stem from a study of shared clonotypes between healthy human individuals. Losses at the gene ends were 6 bases for V and 10 bases for J; bases not matched to a gene: 11. Germline CDR1 is SNHLY and CDR2 is FYNNEI. There are 15 residues in the CDR3. A deep-level run was used for the assay. TCRdb keeps only in-frame clones here, not all; method: immunoSEQ multiplex PCR. The profile shows about 1,900,000 clones, around 96% of them singletons. Naive CD8 cells lacked CD45RO, underwent positive selection for CCR7 and left out terminally differentiated effector memory CD45RA+ cells.

The sequenced sample consisted of naive CD8+ T cells sorted from blood. The chain recombines TRBV2 with TRBJ2-1, with 11 bases identical to TRBD2. This clonotype originated in a man between 18 and 29 years old in good health. CDR3 DNA: TGTGCCAGCAGCCTAGCGGGGGGCCTGGAAGGGGAGCAGTTCTTC. Translation: CASSLAGGLEGEQFF.